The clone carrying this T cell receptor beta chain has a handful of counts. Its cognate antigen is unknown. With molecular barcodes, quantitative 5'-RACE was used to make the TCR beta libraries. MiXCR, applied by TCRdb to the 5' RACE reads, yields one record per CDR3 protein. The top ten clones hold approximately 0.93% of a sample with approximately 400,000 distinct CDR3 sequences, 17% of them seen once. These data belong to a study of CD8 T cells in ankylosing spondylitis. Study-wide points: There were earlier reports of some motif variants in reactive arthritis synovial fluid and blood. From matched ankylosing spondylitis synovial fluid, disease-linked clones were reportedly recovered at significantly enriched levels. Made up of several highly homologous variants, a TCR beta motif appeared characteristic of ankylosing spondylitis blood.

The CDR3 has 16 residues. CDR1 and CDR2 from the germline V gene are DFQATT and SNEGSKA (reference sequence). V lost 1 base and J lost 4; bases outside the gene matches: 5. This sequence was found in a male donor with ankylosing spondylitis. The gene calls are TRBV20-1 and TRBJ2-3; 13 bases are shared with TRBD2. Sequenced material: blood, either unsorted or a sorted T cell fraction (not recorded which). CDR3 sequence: CSARGVTSGGADTQYF. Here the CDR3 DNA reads TGCAGTGCTAGAGGTGTCACTAGCGGGGGGGCAGATACGCAGTATTTT.